Below, one T cell receptor (beta chain) is given with its context. Its antigen is not known. This entry comes from a study of cytomegalovirus exposure and HLA in healthy donors. The PCR used 60 Vbeta and 13 Jbeta primers. Sequenced by immunoSEQ multiplex PCR; TCRdb stores in-frame clones only, minus some. The profile shows about 85,000 clones, around four fifths of them singletons. The CDR3 length is 14 residues. The V segment lost 6 bases and the J segment 4 bases; nucleotides outside the gene matches: 4. Germline V lookup: CDR1 WSHSY, CDR2 SAAADI. Study findings and constraints: The productive fraction for most TCR beta V segments was about 87% or about 30% in an earlier analysis. Most TCRs appeared rarely, but some public TCRs recurred in many donors.

This sequence was found in a boy aged 5-17 years in good health and CMV-seronegative. Sequenced: PBMCs. The genes are TRBV10-2 and TRBJ1-5, with 9 bases that match TRBD1. The CDR3: CASSFGTGNQPQHF. In DNA, the CDR3 is TGCGCCAGCAGCTTCGGGACAGGGAATCAGCCCCAGCATTTT.